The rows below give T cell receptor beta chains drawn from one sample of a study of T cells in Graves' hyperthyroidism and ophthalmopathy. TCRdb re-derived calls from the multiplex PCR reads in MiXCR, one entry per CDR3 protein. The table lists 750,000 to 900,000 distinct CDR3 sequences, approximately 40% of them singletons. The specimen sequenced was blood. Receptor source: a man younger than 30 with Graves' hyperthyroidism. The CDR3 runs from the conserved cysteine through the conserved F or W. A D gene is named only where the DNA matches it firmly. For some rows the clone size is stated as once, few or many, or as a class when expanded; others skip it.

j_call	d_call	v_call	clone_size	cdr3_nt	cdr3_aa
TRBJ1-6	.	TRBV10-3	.	TGTGCCAGCAGTCGCGGGACAATTAATTCACCCCTCCACTTT	CASSRGTINSPLHF
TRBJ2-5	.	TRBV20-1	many	TGCAGTGCCCTAAGAATAGAAGAGACCCAGTACTTC	CSALRIEETQYF
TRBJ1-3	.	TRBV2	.	TGTGCTGGCACGCCGACAGCGGGAAACACCATATATTTT	CAGTPTAGNTIYF
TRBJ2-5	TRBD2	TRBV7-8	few	TGTGCCAGCAGCCCGGGGACTAAGTACCAAGAGACCCAGTACTTC	CASSPGTKYQETQYF
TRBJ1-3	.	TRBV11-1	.	TGTGCCAGCAGCGCTTCCGGGACAAGGGGAAACACCATATATTTT	CASSASGTRGNTIYF
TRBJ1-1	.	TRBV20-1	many	TGCAGTGCGCCCCTGACGAGGGACACTGAAGCTTTCTTT	CSAPLTRDTEAFF
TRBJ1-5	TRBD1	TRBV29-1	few	TGCAGCGTCGGGGACAGCGAAAATCAGCCCCAGCATTTT	CSVGDSENQPQHF
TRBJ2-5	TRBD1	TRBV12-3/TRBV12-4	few	TGTGCCAGCAGTCGCGGGACAGGGACGCAGACCCAGTACTTC	CASSRGTGTQTQYF
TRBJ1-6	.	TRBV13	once	TGTGCCAGCAGCGTAGAGGGGACCAATTCACCCCTCCACTTT	CASSVEGTNSPLHF
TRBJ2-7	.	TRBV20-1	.	TGCAGTGCTTCCCCGGACGTCTACGAGCAGTACTTC	CSASPDVYEQYF
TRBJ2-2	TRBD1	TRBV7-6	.	TGTGCCAGCAGCTTCGCGGCGAGGGGGCACACCGGGGAGCTGTTTTTT	CASSFAARGHTGELFF
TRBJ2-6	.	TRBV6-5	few	TGTGCCAGCAGTCGTAATATGGACGTCTCTGGGGCCAACGTCCTGACTTTC	CASSRNMDVSGANVLTF
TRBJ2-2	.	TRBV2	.	TGTGCCAGCAGTGGCAAGGAGACCGGGGAGCTGTTTTTT	CASSGKETGELFF
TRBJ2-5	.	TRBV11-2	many	TGTGCCAGCAGCGCTACGGGGGTGTTCATAGAGACCCAGTACTTC	CASSATGVFIETQYF